What follows is one T cell receptor beta chain and its context. The data stem from a study of shared clonotypes between healthy human individuals. Adult Caucasians living in Nashville, Tennessee made up all of the donors. In the authors' methods: From ImmunoSEQ came sequences covering only the junction and carrying no quality scores, so filtering differed. Profiled with immunoSEQ multiplex PCR; TCRdb holds only in-frame clones, not every one. Clone size and V and J calls were adopted from that table, with D and trimming inferred from the DNA. The sample lists 450,000 to 500,000 clones, 79% occurring once. The CDR3 has 16 residues. Germline values: CDR1 LGHNA, CDR2 YNFKEQ.

The sample taken for sequencing was PBMCs. This chain joins TRBV4-2 and TRBJ2-5, with TRBD1 matching over 9 bases. The J call may not be correct, given that the DNA end is closer to TRBJ2-7. The sequence was obtained from a woman aged 40 to 55 in good health. Some clones in this sample may be carry-over from other donors' samples. CDR3: CASSQPQGAAGYEQYF. The DNA for the CDR3 is TGTGCCAGCAGCCAACCACAGGGGGCGGCTGGCTACGAGCAGTACTTC.